Shown below are 28 T cell receptor beta chains from a single sample sequenced in a study of blood T cell repertoires in COVID-19. Repertoires were generated with immunoSEQ multiplex PCR, while TCRdb's copy carries only in-frame clones and drops some. The profile covers about 40,000 clones, with around four fifths appearing a single time and 5.4% taken by the ten largest. Material: peripheral blood. The receptors here all came from a man aged 50-60 years with active COVID-19.

This chain connects TRBV5-1 to TRBJ1-6, with 9 bases that match TRBD1. The CDR3 consists of 15 residues. Germline V gene data show CDR1 as SGHRS and CDR2 as YFSETQ. V was clipped by 3 bases and J by 2 bases; unmatched bases: 0. The CDR3 protein is CASSWTGAYNSPLHF. CDR3 in DNA: TGCGCCAGCAGCTGGACAGGGGCCTATAATTCACCCCTCCACTTT. The variable domain in full, with the rest retrieved from reference TRBV5-1 and TRBJ1-6, is KAGVTQTPRYLIKTRGQQVTLSCSPISGHRSVSWYQQTPGQGLQFLFEYFSETQRNKGNFPGRFSGRQFSNSRSEMNVSTLELGDSALYLCASSWTGAYNSPLHFGNGTRLTVT.

This rearrangement joins TRBV30 to TRBJ1-1; 7 positions agree with TRBD1. The germline CDR1 and CDR2 sequences are GTSNPN and SVGIG (reference sequence). V lost 2 bases to trimming and J lost 8 bases; unmatched junction nucleotides: 5. The CDR3 contains 12 residues. CDR3 sequence: CAWSKGQEEAFF. CDR3 DNA sequence: TGTGCCTGGAGTAAAGGACAGGAGGAAGCTTTCTTT.

The genes are TRBV29-1 and TRBJ1-4; D unresolved. Germline CDR1 reads SQVTM; CDR2 reads ANQGSEA. This CDR3 comprises 14 residues. Trimming pared 0 bases from V and 8 bases from J, leaving 13 bases between. The DNA of the CDR3 is TGCAGCGTTGAAGATCATCGGGTAGGAGAAAAACTGTTTTTT. This codes for CSVEDHRVGEKLFF.

The CDR3 DNA sequence: TGTGCCAGCAGCTTAAGGAGTGGAGTGGCGGGAAGAAAGACCCAGTACTTC. It specifies CASSLRSGVAGRKTQYF. The J gene is TRBJ2-5, the V gene TRBV7-3, with D possibly being TRBD2 (6 bases). The germline CDR1 and CDR2 sequences are SGHTA and FQGTGA. Trimming stripped 1 base from V and 6 bases from J, with 21 bases between. This CDR3 has 17 residues.

The chain has TRBV29-1 and TRBJ2-1; the match to TRBD1 covers 9 bases. The junction had 12 bases not matched to a gene; V was cut back by 6 bases and J by 12 bases. CDR3 length: 13 residues. From germline, CDR1 is SQVTM and CDR2 ANQGSEA. The CDR3 loop is CSVRDRDSFGQFF. The DNA for the CDR3 is TGCAGCGTCCGGGACAGGGATTCGTTCGGGCAGTTCTTC.

The gene calls are TRBV11-3 and TRBJ2-4; 10 bases are shared with TRBD2. V lost 3 bases and J lost 0; bases outside the gene matches: 8. The germline CDR1 and CDR2 sequences are SGHNT and YENEEA. This CDR3 contains 18 residues. CDR3 amino acids: CASSFSSGGDLAKNIQYF. In nucleotides, the CDR3 is TGTGCCAGCAGCTTTTCTAGCGGGGGAGACCTAGCCAAAAACATTCAGTACTTC.

With respect to this clone: The junction departs from germline at one end; a sequencing error may be responsible. V is TRBV6-2 or TRBV6-3 and J is TRBJ2-7; TRBD1 agrees at 9 bases. This CDR3 region has 15 residues. Germline V gene data show CDR1 as MNHEY and CDR2 as SVGEGT. CDR3 sequence: CASSYEGQGSHEQYF. CDR3 nucleotide sequence: TGTGCCAGCAGTTACGAGGGACAGGGCTCCCACGAGCAGTACTTC.

The CDR3 DNA reads TGTGCCAGCAGCCCCGGGACTAGCGGGAGTCGTGAGACCCAGTACTTC. Encoded protein: CASSPGTSGSRETQYF. The chain is built from TRBV7-3 and TRBJ2-5, with 14 bases aligning to TRBD2. Losses at the gene ends were 5 bases for V and 5 bases for J; bases not matched to a gene: 7. Germline CDR1 is SGHTA and CDR2 is FQGTGA. The CDR3 spans 16 residues.

This sequence joins TRBV6-5 and TRBJ2-1, with D possibly TRBD2 on 7 matching bases. The germline V gene encodes CDR1 MNHEY and CDR2 SVGAGI. V lost 9 bases and J 6 bases, leaving 15 bases between the germline ends. This CDR3 is 13 amino acids long. The CDR3 bases are TGTGCCAGTCGACCCCGGGGGGCCAATGAGCAGTTCTTC. Protein: CASRPRGANEQFF.

The chain employs TRBV11-3 and TRBJ1-2, with 9 bases fitting TRBD1. CDR3 length equals 15 residues. V trimming: 2 bases; J trimming: 8 bases; junction bases outside the gene matches: 9. Germline values: CDR1 SGHNT, CDR2 YENEEA. The CDR3 is CASSLQDRGLIGYTF. The CDR3 region has the DNA TGTGCCAGCAGCTTACAGGACAGGGGCCTCATCGGCTACACCTTC.

This clone occurred once. This chain links TRBV14 with TRBJ2-2; D is perhaps TRBD2 (7 bases). V was trimmed by 4 bases and J by 1 base, leaving 10 bases between them. CDR3 length: 15 amino acids. CDR1 is SGHDN, CDR2 FVKESK, per germline. CDR3 in DNA: TGTGCCAGCAGCCCGCGGGGGCGGAACACCGGGGAGCTGTTTTTT. This translates into CASSPRGRNTGELFF.

V gene TRBV28 combines with J gene TRBJ1-2; TRBD1 matches at 7 bases. V trimming: 11 bases; J trimming: 6 bases; junction bases outside the gene matches: 12. Germline CDR1 reads MDHEN; CDR2 reads SYDVKM. The CDR3 is 13 residues long. The CDR3 bases are TGTGCCGTCCTAAACCGGGACAGTAATGGCTACACCTTC. This sequence encodes CAVLNRDSNGYTF.

The DNA for the CDR3 is TGCAGCGTTGAAGGAGGGTTATCCTACGAGCAGTACTTC. This gives the protein CSVEGGLSYEQYF. V is TRBV29-1 and J is TRBJ2-7; TRBD2 is a possible D gene (5 bases). The ends were cut back, 1 base at V and 1 base at J, with 8 bases in the middle. Looked up from germline, CDR1 is SQVTM and CDR2 is ANQGSEA. The CDR3 runs to 13 residues.

The chain combines TRBV9 with TRBJ2-3; D may be TRBD2 (6 bases). Germline loops: CDR1 SGDLS, CDR2 YYNGEE. This CDR3 contains 16 residues. The V gene lost 0 bases and the J gene lost 0 bases, with 11 bases spanning the gap. Here the CDR3 DNA reads TGTGCCAGCAGCGTAGGTCCCGGGGGTAGCACAGATACGCAGTATTTT. Its translation is CASSVGPGGSTDTQYF.

J is TRBJ2-7 and V is TRBV13, with D maybe TRBD1 (5 bases). From germline, CDR1 is PRHDT and CDR2 FYEKMQ (reference sequence). Trimming pared 3 bases from V and 3 bases from J, leaving 15 bases between. This CDR3 is built from 15 residues. CDR3 in amino acids: CASSFRQLRGYEQYF. The CDR3, as DNA: TGTGCCAGCAGCTTCCGACAGCTTCGAGGCTACGAGCAGTACTTC.

This chain links TRBV28 with TRBJ2-1; 10 positions agree with TRBD2. With V trimmed by 5 bases and J by 8 bases, 12 bases remained unmatched. The CDR3 is 16 residues long. Germline V CDR1 and CDR2: MDHEN, SYDVKM. In DNA form, the CDR3 reads TGTGCCAGCAGTCCCTCCGGGCTAGCGGGAGTGTATGAGCAGTTCTTC. Its translation is CASSPSGLAGVYEQFF.

The rearrangement links TRBV5-1 to TRBJ1-1; 8 positions match TRBD1. The CDR3 runs to 16 residues. Germline trimming cut 3 bases from V and 6 bases from J; bases unmatched to any gene: 13. Germline V lookup: CDR1 SGHRS, CDR2 YFSETQ. CDR3 sequence reads: CASSSGTGSWTSEAFF. Written as DNA, the CDR3 is TGCGCCAGCAGCTCAGGGACAGGTTCGTGGACCTCTGAAGCTTTCTTT.

The chain joins TRBV9 to TRBJ2-3; 10 positions match TRBD1. This CDR3 region has 18 residues. Germline assignment: CDR1 SGDLS and CDR2 YYNGEE. J gave up 4 bases and V 0 bases, and 11 bases lay outside the gene matches. Written as DNA, the CDR3 is TGTGCCAGCAGCGTAGCTCAGGGGACAGGGGTGGCCCCAGATACGCAGTATTTT. Translated, it gives CASSVAQGTGVAPDTQYF.

This CDR3 is CASRGDRAYEQYF. CDR3 in DNA: TGTGCCAGCAGGGGGGACAGGGCCTACGAGCAGTACTTC. The rearrangement links TRBV11-2 to TRBJ2-7; 9 bases map to TRBD1. The CDR3 consists of 13 residues. The V gene end was trimmed by 6 bases and the J gene end by 2 bases; junction bases not matched to a gene: 2. Germline assignment: CDR1 SGHAT and CDR2 FQNNGV. Variable domain in full (rest from reference TRBV11-2 and TRBJ2-7): EAGVAQSPRYKIIEKRQSVAFWCNPISGHATLYWYQQILGQGPKLLIQFQNNGVVDDSQLPKDRFSAERLKGVDSTLKIQPAKLEDSAVYLCASRGDRAYEQYFGPGTRLTVT.

This chain links TRBV5-1 with TRBJ2-5; D unclear. The length of the CDR3 is 13 residues. The germline V gene encodes CDR1 SGHRS and CDR2 YFSETQ. Trimming pared 0 bases from V and 7 bases from J, leaving 10 bases between. DNA of the CDR3: TGCGCCAGCAGCTTGGTATTCGGCGGGACCCAGTACTTC. Its protein is CASSLVFGGTQYF.

V is TRBV7-2 and J is TRBJ1-1; D is perhaps TRBD1 (6 bases). Trimming took 3 bases from V and 1 from J, leaving 9 bases between them. Germline V gene sequence: CDR1 SGHTA, CDR2 FQGNSA. This CDR3 has 14 amino acids. The CDR3 protein is CASSFYRENTEAFF. The CDR3 bases are TGTGCCAGCAGCTTTTACAGGGAGAACACTGAAGCTTTCTTT.

The V gene is TRBV6-5, the J gene TRBJ2-7, with D perhaps TRBD2 (7 bases). The CDR3 covers 12 residues. Germline CDR1 and CDR2: MNHEY and SVGAGI. Trimming took 8 bases from V and 6 from J, leaving 14 bases between them. The CDR3 region has the DNA TGTGCCAGCGGTCGGGGAGGGGGCGAGCAGTACTTC. Protein product: CASGRGGGEQYF.

The chain couples TRBV5-1 to TRBJ2-7; D remains unclear. This CDR3 contains 12 residues. Deletions cut 0 bases from V and 3 bases from J, with 4 bases between. Germline assignment: CDR1 SGHRS and CDR2 YFSETQ. The CDR3 DNA sequence: TGCGCCAGCAGCTTGGATCGCTACGAGCAGTACTTC. It yields the protein CASSLDRYEQYF.

The V call is TRBV7-9, the J call TRBJ2-7; D gene uncertain. CDR1 and CDR2 from the germline V gene are SEHNR and FQNEAQ (reference sequence). The V end was cut by 3 bases, the J end by 0 bases, with 3 bases between. The CDR3 has 12 residues. CDR3 amino acids: CASSFSSYEQYF. The CDR3 DNA follows: TGTGCCAGCAGCTTCAGCTCCTACGAGCAGTACTTC.

V usage is TRBV30 and J usage is TRBJ2-7; a possible D gene is TRBD1 (6 bases). Germline CDR1 reads GTSNPN; CDR2 reads SVGIG (reference sequence). The CDR3 runs 12 residues. V lost 2 bases to trimming and J lost 4 bases, with 9 bases between them. The chain's CDR3 is CAWSPRGYEQYF. CDR3 nucleotide sequence: TGTGCCTGGAGTCCCAGGGGTTACGAGCAGTACTTC.

This clone was seen only once. The chain joins TRBV27 to TRBJ1-2; D remains unclear. CDR3 size: 14 residues. Germline V gene data show CDR1 as MNHEY and CDR2 as SMNVEV (reference sequence). Trimming shortened V by 2 bases and J by 2 bases, and 9 bases separated the two germline ends. The CDR3 here is CASSLRSRNYGYTF. The CDR3 DNA reads as TGTGCCAGCAGTTTAAGGAGCCGAAACTATGGCTACACCTTC.

This rearrangement joins TRBV11-2 to TRBJ2-5, with D possibly being TRBD2 (5 bases). Germline lookup yields CDR1 SGHAT and CDR2 FQNNGV. The CDR3 loop spans 16 amino acids. Trimming took 5 bases from V and 2 from J, leaving 18 bases between them. CDR3 in amino acids: CASSLSAGRPQETQYF. CDR3 DNA sequence: TGTGCCAGCAGCCTGTCTGCGGGTCGACCTCAAGAGACCCAGTACTTC. Filled out from reference TRBV11-2 and TRBJ2-5, the complete variable domain reads EAGVAQSPRYKIIEKRQSVAFWCNPISGHATLYWYQQILGQGPKLLIQFQNNGVVDDSQLPKDRFSAERLKGVDSTLKIQPAKLEDSAVYLCASSLSAGRPQETQYFGPGTRLLVL.

The gene calls are TRBV6-6 and TRBJ1-5; tentatively, D is TRBD1 (5 bases). Germline CDR1 reads MNHNY; CDR2 reads SVGAGI (reference sequence). This CDR3 comprises 12 residues. The V gene lost 5 bases and the J gene lost 7 bases, with 9 bases spanning the gap. CDR3 nucleotide sequence: TGTGCCAGCAGTGCTGGACACCAGCCCCAGCATTTT. Translation: CASSAGHQPQHF.